What follows describes a single T cell receptor beta chain. This CDR3 comprises 14 residues. V dropped 3 bases and J dropped 6; count of bases not matched to a gene: 5. Germline CDR1 reads LGHNA; CDR2 reads YSLEER. This specimen belongs to a study of blood T cell repertoires in COVID-19. Study summary: The United States, Italy and Spain provided the acute and convalescent COVID-19 samples. In each case, the material was cDNA or gDNA derived from T cells, B-cell-depleted T cells, or PBMCs.

Authors' methods: Quantification of nucleated cells was approximated via reference gene primer amplification. This table comes from immunoSEQ multiplex PCR, and its TCRdb copy is limited to in-frame clones, with some not included. The DNA was the basis for D and trimming; V, J and clone size are from that table. This table has 150,000 or so clones, 84% appearing once. The receptor was derived from a human donor in a cohort sampled during active COVID-19. The sample consisted of peripheral blood. The chain carries TRBV4-3 and TRBJ1-2, with 9 bases matching TRBD1. The CDR3 protein is CASSHLRQGDGYTF. The CDR3 DNA reads as TGCGCCAGCAGCCACCTAAGACAGGGGGATGGCTACACCTTC.